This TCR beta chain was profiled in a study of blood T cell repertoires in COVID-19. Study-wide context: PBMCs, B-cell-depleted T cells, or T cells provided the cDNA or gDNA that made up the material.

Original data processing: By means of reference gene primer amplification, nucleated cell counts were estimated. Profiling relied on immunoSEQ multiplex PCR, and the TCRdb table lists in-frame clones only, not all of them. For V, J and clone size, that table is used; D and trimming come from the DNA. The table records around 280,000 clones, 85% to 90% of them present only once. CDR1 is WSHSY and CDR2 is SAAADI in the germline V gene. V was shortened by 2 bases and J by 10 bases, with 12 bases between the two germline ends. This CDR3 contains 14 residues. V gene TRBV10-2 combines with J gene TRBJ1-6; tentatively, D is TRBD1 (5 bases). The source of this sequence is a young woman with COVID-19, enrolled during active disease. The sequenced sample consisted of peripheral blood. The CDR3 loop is CASSETGLNSPLHF. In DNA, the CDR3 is TGCGCCAGCAGTGAGACAGGTTTAAACTCACCCCTCCACTTT.